This is a list of T cell receptor beta chains from one sample in a study of cytomegalovirus exposure and HLA in healthy donors. Repertoires were generated with immunoSEQ multiplex PCR, while TCRdb's copy carries only in-frame clones and drops some. This sample has 90,000 to 150,000 clones; about nine tenths occur once, and the top ten carry about 4.1%. Source material: PBMCs. These receptors were collected from a man younger than 35 in good health and CMV-seropositive. CDR3s include the opening cysteine and the closing phenylalanine or tryptophan. A D gene is named only where the DNA matches it firmly.

V gene	D gene	CDR3 length	J gene	CDR3 protein
TRBV27	NA	9	TRBJ2-7	CASSYEQYF
TRBV10-2	NA	13	TRBJ2-2	CASSESGTGELFF
TRBV19	NA	15	TRBJ1-1	CASSTLTGGNTEAFF
TRBV27	NA	16	TRBJ1-5	CASSLWAGRSEQLQHF
TRBV19	NA	12	TRBJ2-7	CATRHRVGEQYF
TRBV4-1	TRBD2	15	TRBJ2-1	CASSQVRLAGDEQFF
TRBV2	NA	14	TRBJ2-7	CASRGGGEDYEQYF
TRBV18	NA	15	TRBJ1-2	CASSPNREANYGYTF
TRBV5-1	TRBD1	13	TRBJ1-2	CASSPDRVEGYTF
TRBV7-9	TRBD2	15	TRBJ2-7	CASSLGSRGDREQYF
TRBV21-1	NA	20	TRBJ1-6	CASSKSEGGAVSSYNSPLHF
TRBV5-1	NA	16	TRBJ1-2	CASSPGTGLPTGGYTF
TRBV7-2	NA	16	TRBJ2-1	CASSQQDSAPYNEQFF
TRBV6-5	TRBD1	13	TRBJ2-1	CASGQGDIGEQFF
TRBV6-5	TRBD1	15	TRBJ1-6	CASSSRQGDNSPLHF
TRBV15	NA	15	TRBJ1-3	CATSRDPTGGNTIYF
TRBV6-5	NA	14	TRBJ2-7	CASSPRGGPYEQYF
TRBV7-9	NA	13	TRBJ2-7	CASSSSGVAEQYF